A selection of T cell receptor beta chains follows, all from one sample in a study of cytomegalovirus exposure and HLA in healthy donors. The assay was immunoSEQ multiplex PCR, and TCRdb's table has in-frame clones only and misses some. The sample shows 90,000 to 140,000 clones, approximately 80% of them seen only once. The sequencing input was PBMCs. These receptors all stem from a man between 25 and 39 years old in good health and CMV-seronegative. CDR3s include the opening cysteine and the closing phenylalanine or tryptophan. The D gene is left open where the match is weak. Clone size, where shown, is once, few, many, or a class for clones that have expanded.

>14|TRBJ2-4|few|NA|TRBV10-3
TGTGCCATCAGTGAGTCGAGAGGAGGGAACATTCAGTACTTC
CAISESRGGNIQYF
>16|TRBJ1-3|NA|TRBD1|TRBV11-3
TGTGCCAGCAGCTTCGGGACAGGGGGAACGGGAAACACCATATATTTT
CASSFGTGGTGNTIYF
>15|TRBJ2-1|NA|NA|TRBV25-1
TGTGCCAGCAGTCAGACCGGGATCTCCTACAATGAGCAGTTCTTC
CASSQTGISYNEQFF
>17|TRBJ2-7|NA|NA|TRBV9
TGTGCCAGCAGCGTAGCTCCACAGTCCTCATCTAACTACGAGCAGTACTTC
CASSVAPQSSSNYEQYF
>18|TRBJ2-1|NA|TRBD2|TRBV5-1
TGCGCCAGCAGCTTGGGCGGTGGGGCGGGAGTTTTCAGGAATGAGCAGTTCTTC
CASSLGGGAGVFRNEQFF
>15|TRBJ1-5|NA|NA|TRBV7-9
TGTGCCAGCAGCTTAGCTACAGGGCGCCGACAGCCCCAGCATTTT
CASSLATGRRQPQHF
>15|TRBJ1-4|NA|NA|TRBV10-3
TGTGCCATCAGTATGCAGCGGGAAACTAATGAAAAACTGTTTTTT
CAISMQRETNEKLFF
>12|TRBJ2-5|NA|NA|TRBV15
TGTGCCACCAGTCGAGTCTCAGAGACCCAGTACTTC
CATSRVSETQYF
>14|TRBJ1-2|NA|TRBD1|TRBV30
TGTGCCTGGAGTGCCAACCGACAGGGGACTGGCTACACCTTC
CAWSANRQGTGYTF
>14|TRBJ1-2|NA|TRBD1|TRBV4-3
TGCGCCAGCAGCCAAGATACCGGGACAGGAGGCTACACCTTC
CASSQDTGTGGYTF
>17|TRBJ1-2|NA|TRBD1|TRBV10-3
TGTGCCATCAGTATTTCCAAAGGACAGGGGAGTAACTATGGCTACACCTTC
CAISISKGQGSNYGYTF
>18|TRBJ2-2|NA|TRBD2|TRBV19
TGTGCCAGTAGTGCGGGACTAGCGGGAGCTACGAACACCGGGGAGCTGTTTTTT
CASSAGLAGATNTGELFF
>15|TRBJ2-2|NA|NA|TRBV2
TGTGCCAGCAGTGAAGAAGCGGCAAACACCGGGGAGCTGTTTTTT
CASSEEAANTGELFF
>15|TRBJ2-3|NA|NA|TRBV30
TGTGCCTGGAGTGTAGATCTTAGCGGAGCAGATACGCAGTATTTT
CAWSVDLSGADTQYF
>15|TRBJ1-1|NA|TRBD1|TRBV7-6
TGTGCCAGCAGCTTAGGAGGGGGCGAGCACACTGAAGCTTTCTTT
CASSLGGGEHTEAFF
>19|TRBJ2-1|NA|TRBD1|TRBV27
TGTGCCAGCAGTTTATTTGGGACAGGGGGCCGAAGCTCCTACAATGAGCAGTTCTTC
CASSLFGTGGRSSYNEQFF
>15|TRBJ1-4|NA|TRBD1|TRBV27
TGTGCCAGCAGTTCGTTTGGGACAGGGGACGAAAAACTGTTTTTT
CASSSFGTGDEKLFF
>17|TRBJ2-2|NA|TRBD1|TRBV4-3
TGCGCCAGCAGCCAAGATGGGCCAGGGGGCACCACCGGGGAGCTGTTTTTT
CASSQDGPGGTTGELFF
>15|TRBJ2-7|NA|NA|TRBV2
TGTGCCAGCAGTGTTAGGGGAGCGGGTCCCCTTGAGCAGTACTTC
CASSVRGAGPLEQYF
>14|TRBJ1-2|NA|TRBD1|TRBV9
TGTGCCAGCAGCGACGACAGGGGAGGTGATGGCTACACCTTC
CASSDDRGGDGYTF
>15|TRBJ2-7|NA|TRBD2|TRBV4-1
TGCGCCAGCAGCCATCGCCCCGGGGGGGAGTACGAGCAGTACTTC
CASSHRPGGEYEQYF
>13|TRBJ1-1|NA|NA|TRBV10-2
TGCGCCACTTCCCCGGACTTGGGCACTGAAGCTTTCTTT
CATSPDLGTEAFF
>18|TRBJ2-1|once|TRBD1|TRBV28
TGTGCCAGCAGTTTAAGCGGCGTTCGGACAGGGACCTACAATGAGCAGTTCTTC
CASSLSGVRTGTYNEQFF
>16|TRBJ2-7|few|TRBD2|TRBV6-7
TGTGCCAGCAGGCACCAGACTAGCGGGAGTTTATACGAGCAGTACTTC
CASRHQTSGSLYEQYF
>15|TRBJ2-3|NA|NA|TRBV19
TGTGCCAGTAGTCGGGACACTTCACCCACAGATACGCAGTATTTT
CASSRDTSPTDTQYF
>14|TRBJ2-7|NA|TRBD2|TRBV9
TGTGCCAGCAGCGACCGGGGGGGCCTCTACGAGCAGTACTTC
CASSDRGGLYEQYF
>11|TRBJ2-7|NA|TRBD1|TRBV30
TGTGCCTGGGGGACAGGGCCCGAGCAGTACTTC
CAWGTGPEQYF
>15|TRBJ2-2|NA|NA|TRBV25-1
TGTGCCAGCAGTGATATACCGGCGAACACCGGGGAGCTGTTTTTT
CASSDIPANTGELFF
>15|TRBJ2-7|NA|NA|TRBV4-3
TGCGCCAGCAGCCAAGATTCAGGGCCGGCCTACGAGCAGTACTTC
CASSQDSGPAYEQYF
>15|TRBJ2-7|few|NA|TRBV28
TGTGCCAGCAACCACCCTAACGCTGGCTCCTACGAGCAGTACTTC
CASNHPNAGSYEQYF
>14|TRBJ1-2|NA|NA|TRBV16
TGTGCCAGCAGCCAACTTGACAGAGCCTATGGCTACACCTTC
CASSQLDRAYGYTF
>13|TRBJ2-3|NA|NA|TRBV11-3
TGTGCCAGCAGCTTACTATACCCAGATACGCAGTATTTT
CASSLLYPDTQYF
>15|TRBJ2-7|NA|TRBD1|TRBV13
TGTGCCAGCAGCTTAGGCCGGACAGGGGGCAACGAGCAGTACTTC
CASSLGRTGGNEQYF
>13|TRBJ1-2|NA|NA|TRBV7-8
TGTGCCAGCAGCTCGACGACAGCGTATGGCTACACCTTC
CASSSTTAYGYTF
>15|TRBJ1-2|NA|TRBD1|TRBV7-7
TGTGCTAGCAGCTCCGCCGACAGGGGGCAAGGTGGCTACACCTTC
CASSSADRGQGGYTF
>12|TRBJ1-5|NA|NA|TRBV7-9
TGTGCCAGCAGCCCGACAGGCCGGCCCCAGCATTTT
CASSPTGRPQHF
>13|TRBJ2-7|once|NA|TRBV11-2
TGTGCCAGCAGCTTACTCCGCCTAGCGGAGCAGTACTTC
CASSLLRLAEQYF
>12|TRBJ1-2|NA|TRBD1|TRBV6-1
TGTGCCAGCAGTGTCGGGACAGGGAGCTACACCTTC
CASSVGTGSYTF
>15|TRBJ1-2|once|TRBD1|TRBV29-1
TGCAGCGCTGGCCCCGGGACAGGGATTAACTATGGCTACACCTTC
CSAGPGTGINYGYTF
>12|TRBJ2-1|NA|TRBD2|TRBV29-1
TGCACCTGCGGGGGGAACTACAATGAGCAGTTCTTC
CTCGGNYNEQFF
>16|TRBJ1-6|NA|NA|TRBV7-8
TGTGCCAGCAGCTTAGCGGACGGGGGTGGTAATTCACCCCTCCACTTT
CASSLADGGGNSPLHF